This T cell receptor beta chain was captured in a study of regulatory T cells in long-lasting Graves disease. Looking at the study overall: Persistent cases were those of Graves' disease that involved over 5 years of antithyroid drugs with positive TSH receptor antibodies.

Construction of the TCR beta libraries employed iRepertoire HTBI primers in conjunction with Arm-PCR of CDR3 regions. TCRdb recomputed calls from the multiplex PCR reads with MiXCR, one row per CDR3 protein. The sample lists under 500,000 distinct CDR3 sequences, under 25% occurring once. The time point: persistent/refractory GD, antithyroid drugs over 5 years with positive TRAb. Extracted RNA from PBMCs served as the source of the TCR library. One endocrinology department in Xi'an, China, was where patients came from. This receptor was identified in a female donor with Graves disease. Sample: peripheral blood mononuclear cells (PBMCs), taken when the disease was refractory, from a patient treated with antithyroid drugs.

CDR3 coding DNA: TGTGCCAGCAGTCCGCATGGGAGGACTGAAGCTTTCTTT. Protein sequence: CASSPHGRTEAFF. The chain recombines TRBV7-9 with TRBJ1-1; no clear D gene. Per germline, CDR1 SEHNR and CDR2 FQNEAQ (reference sequence). Trimming removed 6 bases from V and 5 bases from J, with 13 bases in between. CDR3 size: 13 residues.